The 16 T cell receptor beta chains given below trace back to one sample, sequenced in a study of CD8+CD57+ T cells in acquired aplastic anemia. Genomic DNA served as template for TCR beta VDJ and CDR3 profiling. TCRdb independently ran MiXCR on the reads; one entry per CDR3 protein. The sample has some 160,000 distinct CDR3 sequences, around 52% seen once; the top ten hold about 30%. Patients included in sequencing had previously demonstrated CD8+CD57+ cell expansion by flow cytometry. Sequences were obtained from sorted CD4+, CD8+, or CD8+CD57+ T cells (not recorded which) from PBMCs. These receptor sequences come from a human donor with aplastic anemia.

The chain couples TRBV20-1 to TRBJ1-6; D might be TRBD1 (5 bases). There are 15 residues in the CDR3. The V and J ends lost 6 bases and 3 bases respectively, with 15 bases between them. Germline values: CDR1 DFQATT, CDR2 SNEGSKA (reference sequence). The DNA of the CDR3 is TGCAGTGCGCCGGAAACAGGCGGCTATAATTCACCCCTCCACTTT. Protein sequence: CSAPETGGYNSPLHF.

This clonotype was recorded at least ten times. The J gene is TRBJ2-7, the V gene TRBV2, with D hard to call. The CDR3 is made up of 15 amino acids. Germline V gene data show CDR1 as SNHLY and CDR2 as FYNNEI. Trimming took 4 bases from V and 0 from J, leaving 13 bases between them. As DNA, the CDR3 is TGTGCCAGCAGTGGGAGATCCTTCGGCTCCTACGAGCAGTACTTC. It encodes CASSGRSFGSYEQYF.

This chain uses TRBV29-1 with TRBJ1-2, with D maybe TRBD1 (5 bases). The V end lost 4 bases, the J end lost 3 bases, and 6 bases lay between the germline ends. CDR1 is SQVTM, CDR2 ANQGSEA, per germline. The CDR3 has 11 residues. The CDR3 sequence is CSVVGDYGYTF. The CDR3 DNA follows: TGCAGCGTTGTAGGGGACTATGGCTACACCTTC.

This chain connects TRBV9 to TRBJ2-7, with a possible D match to TRBD2 (6 bases). This CDR3 contains 15 residues. Per germline, CDR1 SGDLS and CDR2 YYNGEE. Trimming left V 4 bases short and J 6 bases short, with 20 bases between. CDR3 DNA: TGTGCCAGCAGCCCCCGACCGAATGGGGGAGGCGAGCAGTACTTC. This encodes CASSPRPNGGGEQYF.

This clonotype has ten or more counts. CDR3 DNA: TGTGCCAGTCAGGACACCAATCAGCCCCAGCATTTT. It yields the protein CASQDTNQPQHF. The chain links TRBV2 to TRBJ1-5, with D possibly being TRBD1 (5 bases). Germline CDR1 is SNHLY and CDR2 is FYNNEI. The CDR3 sequence is 12 residues long. Trimming cost V 9 bases and J 3 bases, with 9 bases left between them.

At least ten counts were recorded for this clonotype. The rearrangement joins TRBV6-1 to TRBJ1-1; the D is unclear. With 7 bases removed from V and 0 bases from J, the gap between germline ends came to 12 bases. The CDR3 runs 14 residues. Looked up from germline, CDR1 is MNHNS and CDR2 is SASEGT. The CDR3 sequence: CASKVESMNTEAFF. The CDR3, as DNA: TGTGCCAGCAAGGTGGAGAGTATGAACACTGAAGCTTTCTTT.

Details on this clonotype: A much bigger clone sits one base away, suggesting this may be a read error. The CDR3 here is CANATGGGYEQYF. CDR3 in DNA: TGTGCCAACGCTACGGGAGGGGGCTACGAGCAGTACTTC. This chain connects TRBV27 to TRBJ2-7; 8 nucleotides align to TRBD2. V lost 10 bases and J lost 3; bases outside the gene matches: 8. CDR3 length: 13 residues. CDR1 and CDR2 (germline): MNHEY, SMNVEV (reference sequence).

This clonotype occurred many times. The chain joins TRBV9 to TRBJ2-3; no reliable D call. With 0 bases removed from V and 0 bases from J, the gap between germline ends came to 11 bases. The CDR3 runs 16 residues. Germline lookup yields CDR1 SGDLS and CDR2 YYNGEE. The CDR3 here is CASSVGSSSSTDTQYF. CDR3 sequence (DNA): TGTGCCAGCAGCGTAGGCAGTTCTTCTAGCACAGATACGCAGTATTTT.

The chain is built from TRBV20-1 and TRBJ2-5; possible D gene TRBD1, 7 bases. Deletions cut 0 bases from V and 4 bases from J, with 21 bases between. Germline CDR1 is DFQATT and CDR2 is SNEGSKA (reference sequence). The CDR3 sequence is 17 residues long. The CDR3 loop reads CSARDQGGGATIETQYF. CDR3 bases: TGCAGTGCTAGAGATCAAGGGGGCGGGGCGACAATAGAGACCCAGTACTTC.

The gene calls are TRBV10-3 and TRBJ2-7; the D is unclear. V lost 5 bases and J lost 3, with 5 bases in between. Germline CDR1 reads ENHRY; CDR2 reads SYGVKD. CDR3 length: 11 amino acids. In nucleotides, the CDR3 is TGTGCCATCAGTCCCAACTACGAGCAGTACTTC. Protein sequence: CAISPNYEQYF.

This clonotype has at least ten counts. The DNA for the CDR3 is TGTGCCAGCAGGATTGCACACGGACAGTTATACGAGCAGTACTTC. Protein: CASRIAHGQLYEQYF. The rearrangement joins TRBV12-3 or TRBV12-4 to TRBJ2-7; TRBD1 might be the D (6 bases). The V gene lost 6 bases and the J gene lost 4 bases, with 19 bases spanning the gap. The CDR3 loop spans 15 amino acids.

This clonotype was picked up many times. V and J are TRBV7-9 and TRBJ1-2; D might be TRBD1 (6 bases). The CDR3 is 15 amino acids. V dropped 2 bases and J dropped 2 bases, with 12 bases sitting between them. Per the germline V gene, CDR1 is SEHNR and CDR2 is FQNEAQ (reference sequence). The CDR3 spells CASSLNVDRNYGYTF. The CDR3 DNA reads as TGTGCCAGCAGCTTAAACGTAGACAGGAACTATGGCTACACCTTC.

The chain joins TRBV7-9 to TRBJ1-1; D is undetermined. Trimming left V 5 bases short and J 11 bases short, with 9 bases between. The CDR3 is 10 amino acids. The germline gives CDR1 SEHNR, CDR2 FQNEAQ (reference sequence). The CDR3 DNA reads TGTGCCAGCAGCGGTGAGGGTGCTTTCTTT. The encoded protein is CASSGEGAFF. Variable domain in full (rest from reference TRBV7-9 and TRBJ1-1): DTGVSQNPRHKITKRGQNVTFRCDPISEHNRLYWYRQTLGQGPEFLTYFQNEAQLEKSRLLSDRFSAERPKGSFSTLEIQRTEQGDSAMYLCASSGEGAFFGQGTRLTVV.

This clonotype has just one count. The CDR3 nucleotides are TGCAGCGTAAGACTAGCGGGAGGAGAGGAGCTGTTTTTT. Its translation: CSVRLAGGEELFF. J is TRBJ2-2 and V is TRBV29-1; 13 nucleotides agree with TRBD2. Germline lookup yields CDR1 SQVTM and CDR2 ANQGSEA. CDR3 length equals 13 residues. Trimming cost V 6 bases and J 10 bases; bases outside gene matches: 5.

The chain combines TRBV6-5 with TRBJ1-6, with 11 bases fitting TRBD1. CDR1 is MNHEY, CDR2 SVGAGI, per germline. This CDR3 contains 15 residues. The V segment lost 4 bases and the J segment 10 bases; nucleotides outside the gene matches: 6. The CDR3 protein is CASSSPGTGGSPLHF. CDR3 sequence (DNA): TGTGCCAGCAGTTCTCCCGGGACAGGGGGGTCACCCCTCCACTTT.

This clonotype was observed at least ten times. The CDR3, as DNA: TGCGCCAGCAGTGGAGAATCGGACAGACCTTACACAGATACGCAGTATTTT. Translating gives CASSGESDRPYTDTQYF. V gene TRBV10-1 combines with J gene TRBJ2-3, with D tentatively TRBD1 (6 bases). The CDR3 has 17 amino acids. Trimming took off 4 bases at V and 2 bases at J, with 19 bases between the two ends. Germline V gene data show CDR1 as WNHNN and CDR2 as SYGVQD (reference sequence).